These 31 T cell receptor beta chains were all obtained from the same sample, sequenced in a study of Graves' ophthalmopathy and Graves' hyperthyroidism. Investigators amplified TCR beta CDR3 regions from RNA transcripts. In the first round, RT-PCR was carried out with HTBI primers, and a multiplex PCR formed the second round. MiXCR, applied by TCRdb to the multiplex PCR reads, yields one record per CDR3 protein. Here the sample spans over a million distinct CDR3 sequences, less than 45% being singletons. Source material: peripheral blood or thyroid tissue (not recorded which). Receptors originate from an adult man with Graves' hyperthyroidism.

V usage is TRBV7-9 and J usage is TRBJ2-7; 11 positions agree with TRBD2. The CDR3 consists of 14 residues. The V segment lost 6 bases and the J segment 7 bases; nucleotides outside the gene matches: 8. CDR1 is SEHNR, CDR2 FQNEAQ, per germline (reference sequence). The CDR3 region is CASRSGLADSEQYF. CDR3 nucleotides: TGTGCCAGCAGGTCGGGACTAGCGGATTCGGAGCAGTACTTC. Looking up the rest from reference TRBV7-9 and TRBJ2-7 gives the full variable domain: DTGVSQNPRHKITKRGQNVTFRCDPISEHNRLYWYRQTLGQGPEFLTYFQNEAQLEKSRLLSDRFSAERPKGSFSTLEIQRTEQGDSAMYLCASRSGLADSEQYFGPGTRLTVT.

The J gene is TRBJ1-4, the V gene TRBV9, with 8 bases lining up with TRBD1. Germline trimming cut 4 bases from V and 7 bases from J; bases unmatched to any gene: 6. Germline V gives CDR1 SGDLS, CDR2 YYNGEE. The CDR3 is 14 residues long. The CDR3 DNA sequence: TGTGCCAGCAGCTACGACAGGGGCACTGAAAAACTGTTTTTT. Translation gives CASSYDRGTEKLFF.

This clonotype was recorded a few times. V is TRBV20-1 and J is TRBJ1-5, with 7 nucleotides matching TRBD1. CDR1 is DFQATT and CDR2 is SNEGSKA in the germline V gene (reference sequence). The CDR3 consists of 15 residues. J was trimmed by 5 bases and V by 6 bases; bases with no gene match: 13. In nucleotides, the CDR3 is TGCAGTGCCAGCAGTCCTGGGACAGAGCATCAGCCCCAGCATTTT. The encoded protein is CSASSPGTEHQPQHF.

This clonotype showed up many times. The genes are TRBV6-5 and TRBJ1-1, with 7 bases matching TRBD1. Trimming took 6 bases from V and 3 from J; bases not matched to a gene: 7. Looked up from germline, CDR1 is MNHEY and CDR2 is SVGAGI. The CDR3 loop spans 14 amino acids. Here the CDR3 reads CASSTPGGHTEAFF. The DNA for the CDR3 is TGTGCCAGCAGCACACCAGGGGGGCACACTGAAGCTTTCTTT.

This clonotype was counted only a few times. The chain combines TRBV7-2 with TRBJ2-7, with TRBD1 matching 8 bases. The CDR3 sequence is 14 residues long. In germline, CDR1 is SGHTA, CDR2 FQGNSA. V lost 5 bases and J lost 3; bases outside the gene matches: 6. CDR3 nucleotide sequence: TGTGCCAGCAGCCGGGACAGGAAAAACTACGAGCAGTACTTC. It encodes CASSRDRKNYEQYF. Using reference TRBV7-2 and TRBJ2-7 for the parts outside the CDR3, the full variable domain is GAGVSQSPSNKVTEKGKDVELRCDPISGHTALYWYRQSLGQGLEFLIYFQGNSAPDKSGLPSDRFSAERTGGSVSTLTIQRTQQEDSAVYLCASSRDRKNYEQYFGPGTRLTVT.

This clonotype came up a few times. The CDR3 loop is CASSLSGQGSGNTIYF. For the CDR3, the DNA is TGCGCCAGCAGCTTGTCGGGACAGGGCTCTGGAAACACCATATATTTT. The J gene is TRBJ1-3, the V gene TRBV5-1; 9 nucleotides agree with TRBD1. The junction had 2 bases not matched to a gene; V was cut back by 1 base and J by 0 bases. CDR3 length: 16 residues. Germline V lookup: CDR1 SGHRS, CDR2 YFSETQ.

This clonotype has ten or more counts. The chain combines TRBV29-1 with TRBJ2-7; no clear D. Trimming pared 7 bases from V and 2 bases from J, leaving 15 bases between. This CDR3 has 13 amino acids. Per the germline V gene, CDR1 is SQVTM and CDR2 is ANQGSEA. CDR3 sequence: CSAAATEPYEQYF. The CDR3 DNA sequence: TGCAGCGCTGCGGCTACTGAGCCCTACGAGCAGTACTTC.

The CDR3 sequence is CASRGQGGTPQPQHF. In nucleotides, the CDR3 is TGTGCCAGCAGGGGACAGGGGGGAACTCCTCAGCCCCAGCATTTT. The chain links TRBV12-3 or TRBV12-4 to TRBJ1-5, with 11 bases fitting TRBD1. V was clipped by 6 bases and J by 6 bases; unmatched bases: 7. This CDR3 has 15 amino acids.

There are a few counts of this clonotype. V is TRBV5-8 and J is TRBJ2-5; D perhaps matches TRBD1 (6 bases). The CDR3 is 16 residues long. Germline-derived CDR1 and CDR2 are SGHTS and YDEGEE. V was trimmed by 1 base and J by 5 bases, leaving 18 bases between them. The CDR3 DNA reads as TGTGCCAGCAGCTTGAGGTTTCGGGACAAATCCGAGACCCAGTACTTC. Protein: CASSLRFRDKSETQYF.

In this sample, this clonotype turned up many times. The chain combines TRBV20-1 with TRBJ2-7, with 7 bases that match TRBD1. CDR1 is DFQATT, CDR2 SNEGSKA, per germline (reference sequence). The CDR3 runs to 14 residues. V shed 0 bases and J 4 bases; nucleotides not matched to a gene: 6. The CDR3 reads CSARDPVRGYEQYF. CDR3 coding DNA: TGCAGTGCTAGAGATCCCGTCAGGGGGTACGAGCAGTACTTC.

The gene calls are TRBV10-3 and TRBJ2-5, with 10 positions matching TRBD1. The CDR3 covers 13 residues. V lost 9 bases, J lost 2 bases, and 3 bases stayed unmatched. Germline values: CDR1 ENHRY, CDR2 SYGVKD. The CDR3 reads CAIWTGGQETQYF. The CDR3 nucleotides read TGTGCCATTTGGACAGGGGGGCAAGAGACCCAGTACTTC.

This clonotype was counted at least ten times. This sequence joins TRBV7-2 and TRBJ1-6; D gene ambiguous. This CDR3 comprises 15 residues. Trimming took off 2 bases at V and 7 bases at J, with 12 bases between the two ends. Germline CDR1 reads SGHTA; CDR2 reads FQGNSA. The DNA for the CDR3 is TGTGCCAGCAGCTTACGCACCCTCGTAAATTCACCCCTCCACTTT. Protein: CASSLRTLVNSPLHF.

This clonotype was observed a few times. This rearrangement joins TRBV7-9 to TRBJ1-1; possible D gene TRBD1, 5 bases. Trimming took 6 bases from V and 6 from J, leaving 14 bases between them. The CDR3 is made up of 13 amino acids. Germline CDR1 SEHNR, CDR2 FQNEAQ (reference sequence). The CDR3, as DNA: TGTGCCAGCAGTCTTACAGGTGTTTCTGAAGCTTTCTTT. Translation gives CASSLTGVSEAFF.

This clonotype was detected many times. The chain uses TRBV12-3 or TRBV12-4 and TRBJ1-6; weak D call: TRBD1 (6 bases). Trimming left V 2 bases short and J 10 bases short, with 21 bases between. The CDR3 has 17 residues. CDR3 sequence reads: CASSLFGGRGYRSPLHF. The CDR3 DNA follows: TGTGCCAGCAGTTTATTTGGGGGGCGCGGATACCGGTCACCCCTCCACTTT.

This chain joins TRBV20-1 and TRBJ1-5; D call uncertain. The V and J ends lost 3 bases and 5 bases respectively, with 20 bases between them. Germline-derived CDR1 and CDR2 are DFQATT and SNEGSKA (reference sequence). CDR3 length: 16 amino acids. CDR3 amino acids: CSASWVGSRMYQPQHF. For the CDR3, the DNA is TGCAGTGCTAGTTGGGTCGGCTCCAGGATGTATCAGCCCCAGCATTTT.

Details on this clonotype: Being one base from a much bigger clone, this may be a read error. This chain uses TRBV6-5 with TRBJ1-1; TRBD1 might be the D (5 bases). Trimming took 2 bases from V and 4 from J, leaving 8 bases between them. Germline values: CDR1 MNHEY, CDR2 SVGAGI. The CDR3 has 13 residues. CDR3 in DNA: TGTGCCAGCAGTTACGCCAGGGCCACTGAAGCTTTCTTT. Its protein product is CASSYARATEAFF.

The chain joins TRBV5-6 to TRBJ2-2; 14 positions match TRBD2. The germline CDR1 and CDR2 sequences are SGHDT and YYEEEE. Losses at the gene ends were 4 bases for V and 5 bases for J; bases not matched to a gene: 7. This CDR3 contains 17 residues. The CDR3: CASSPGLAGGGTGELFF. CDR3 in DNA: TGTGCCAGCAGCCCAGGACTAGCGGGAGGTGGTACCGGGGAGCTGTTTTTT.

The rearrangement joins TRBV19 to TRBJ2-7; perhaps TRBD1 as D (5 bases). Trimming took off 8 bases at V and 2 bases at J, with 13 bases between the two ends. This CDR3 comprises 13 residues. The germline V gene has CDR1 LNHDA and CDR2 SQIVND (reference sequence). The CDR3 loop is CASAQGRAYEQYF. CDR3 nucleotides: TGTGCCAGTGCCCAGGGAAGAGCCTACGAGCAGTACTTC. The full variable domain, its missing parts supplied by reference TRBV19 and TRBJ2-7, is DGGITQSPKYLFRKEGQNVTLSCEQNLNHDAMYWYRQDPGQGLRLIYYSQIVNDFQKGDIAEGYSVSREKKESFPLTVTSAQKNPTAFYLCASAQGRAYEQYFGPGTRLTVT.

This clonotype was seen repeatedly, ten times or more. The chain links TRBV7-9 to TRBJ1-5; D gene uncertain. This CDR3 has 13 amino acids. CDR1 and CDR2 (germline): SEHNR, FQNEAQ (reference sequence). Trimming took off 1 base at V and 8 bases at J, with 9 bases between the two ends. CDR3 nucleotides: TGTGCCAGCAGCTTAGGCTTGGCAGAGCCCCAGCATTTT. Encoded protein: CASSLGLAEPQHF. The variable domain in full, completed from reference TRBV7-9 and TRBJ1-5, reads DTGVSQNPRHKITKRGQNVTFRCDPISEHNRLYWYRQTLGQGPEFLTYFQNEAQLEKSRLLSDRFSAERPKGSFSTLEIQRTEQGDSAMYLCASSLGLAEPQHFGDGTRLSIL.

Regarding this clonotype: At one end the junction does not follow the germline gene, possibly because of a read error. V and J are TRBV29-1 and TRBJ2-6; TRBD1 matches at 8 bases. CDR3 length equals 12 residues. Germline assignment: CDR1 SQVTM and CDR2 ANQGSEA. This CDR3 reads CSVSGGDGTEAF. Written as DNA, the CDR3 is TGCAGCGTCTCAGGGGGCGACGGCACTGAAGCTTTC. The full variable domain, rest sourced from reference TRBV29-1 and TRBJ2-6, is SAVISQKPSRDICQRGTSLTIQCQVDSQVTMMFWYRQQPGQSLTLIATANQGSEATYESGFVIDKFPISRPNLTFSTLTVSNMSPEDSSIYLCSVSGGDGTEAFGAGSRLTVL.

The genes are TRBV5-4 and TRBJ1-6; D ambiguous. CDR3 length: 15 residues. V shed 2 bases and J shed 8 bases, with 14 bases lying between them. The germline CDR1 and CDR2 sequences are SGHNT and YYREEE (reference sequence). The CDR3 DNA reads as TGTGCCAGCAGCTTTTTAACCCAGGAGGATTCACCCCTCCACTTT. It encodes CASSFLTQEDSPLHF.

The V call is TRBV20-1, the J call TRBJ2-2; TRBD2 aligns across 7 bases. Germline assignment: CDR1 DFQATT and CDR2 SNEGSKA (reference sequence). CDR3 length equals 14 residues. Trimming took 2 bases from V and 3 from J; bases not matched to a gene: 3. The CDR3 spells CSARQRGDTGELFF. The CDR3 region has the DNA TGCAGTGCTAGACAACGGGGGGACACCGGGGAGCTGTTTTTT.

The rearrangement links TRBV7-7 to TRBJ2-5; 7 bases match TRBD1. Per the germline V gene, CDR1 is SSHAT and CDR2 is FNYEAQ (reference sequence). CDR3 length: 16 residues. The J segment lost 1 base and the V segment lost 4 bases, leaving 9 bases of the junction unmatched. The CDR3 sequence is CASSSTAGTVQETQYF. CDR3 nucleotide sequence: TGTGCCAGCAGCTCAACAGCCGGGACAGTCCAAGAGACCCAGTACTTC.

This clonotype has a count of ten or more. The genes are TRBV19 and TRBJ1-1; D gene unclear. This CDR3 has 16 residues. The V gene lost 3 bases and the J gene lost 1 base, with 15 bases spanning the gap. Germline CDR1 LNHDA, CDR2 SQIVND (reference sequence). In nucleotides, the CDR3 is TGTGCCAGTAGTATCCTGAGTCTCGGCGGGAACACTGAAGCTTTCTTT. Protein: CASSILSLGGNTEAFF.

The table lists this clonotype with a few counts. With a much larger clone just one base away, this may be a read error. CDR3 amino acids: CASGYRRGNEKLFF. As DNA, the CDR3 is TGCGCCAGCGGCTACCGAAGAGGGAATGAAAAACTGTTTTTT. The chain recombines TRBV5-1 with TRBJ1-4, with D unresolved. The CDR3 consists of 14 residues. CDR1 is SGHRS and CDR2 is YFSETQ in the germline V gene. The V end lost 7 bases, the J end lost 5 bases, and 15 bases lay between the germline ends.

This clonotype was counted a few times. The chain couples TRBV4-1 to TRBJ2-7; 8 bases line up with TRBD1. CDR1 and CDR2 from the germline V gene are MGHRA and YSYEKL. Germline trimming cut 3 bases from V and 2 bases from J; bases unmatched to any gene: 6. This CDR3 is 15 amino acids long. CDR3 residues: CASSQEATGAYEQYF. The CDR3 region has the DNA TGCGCCAGCAGCCAGGAAGCGACAGGGGCCTACGAGCAGTACTTC.

The chain combines TRBV10-3 with TRBJ1-5; no clear D. Germline CDR1 reads ENHRY; CDR2 reads SYGVKD. The CDR3 runs to 17 residues. Trimming took off 4 bases at V and 3 bases at J, with 19 bases between the two ends. In DNA form, the CDR3 reads TGTGCCATCAGTGCCTACCGGAGCGGACGGTCCAATCAGCCCCAGCATTTT. Its protein product is CAISAYRSGRSNQPQHF.

This clonotype was seen a handful of times. The chain joins TRBV12-3 or TRBV12-4 to TRBJ2-5; D remains unclear. V lost 3 bases to trimming and J lost 5 bases, with 4 bases between them. The CDR3 consists of 11 residues. CDR3 region: CASSFIETQYF. The CDR3, as DNA: TGTGCCAGCAGTTTTATCGAGACCCAGTACTTC.

The table lists this clonotype with a count of one. The chain has TRBV7-9 and TRBJ2-7; D perhaps matches TRBD2 (6 bases). Germline V CDR1 and CDR2: SEHNR, FQNEAQ (reference sequence). V lost 6 bases and J 5 bases, leaving 20 bases between the germline ends. This CDR3 has 15 amino acids. The CDR3 loop reads CASSPTAGTGNEQYF. DNA for the CDR3: TGTGCCAGCAGTCCAACAGCCGGGACTGGAAACGAGCAGTACTTC. Looking up the rest from reference TRBV7-9 and TRBJ2-7 gives the full variable domain: DTGVSQNPRHKITKRGQNVTFRCDPISEHNRLYWYRQTLGQGPEFLTYFQNEAQLEKSRLLSDRFSAERPKGSFSTLEIQRTEQGDSAMYLCASSPTAGTGNEQYFGPGTRLTVT.

This clonotype was observed many times. The chain recombines TRBV7-9 with TRBJ2-7, with 12 bases fitting TRBD2. Per the germline V gene, CDR1 is SEHNR and CDR2 is FQNEAQ (reference sequence). The CDR3 is 15 amino acids. Unmatched junction bases numbered 5, after V lost 6 bases and J lost 2 bases. The DNA for the CDR3 is TGTGCCAGCAGTTCGACTAGCGGGGGAACCTACGAGCAGTACTTC. Its protein is CASSSTSGGTYEQYF.

Points on this clonotype: Without the conserved terminal phenylalanine or tryptophan, this CDR3 likely stems from a read error. The rearrangement links TRBV11-2 to TRBJ1-1, with D uncertain. CDR1 SGHAT and CDR2 FQNNGV come from the germline V gene. The CDR3 runs 16 residues. The CDR3: CANSLRLTLGNTEAFL. In nucleotides, the CDR3 is TGTGCCAACAGCCTACGACTTACCCTGGGGAACACTGAAGCTTTCCTT.